These 20 T cell receptor beta chains originate from one sample sequenced in a study of identical twins. TCRdb processed the 5' RACE reads anew with MiXCR; each CDR3 protein has one entry. The sample lists about 810,000 distinct CDR3 sequences, roughly an eighth seen once, with 1.5% to 2% in the top ten. A further study also used this sample, focusing on yellow fever vaccine responses in identical twins.

Sequencing was carried out using PBMCs. The receptors derive from a woman aged 18-29 years in good health.

Here the CDR3 DNA reads TGTGCCAGCAGCGCCGACAATCGACTAGCGGGAGGGCCTGAGGCAGATACGCAGTATTTT. Its translation: CASSADNRLAGGPEADTQYF. The rearrangement joins TRBV21-1 to TRBJ2-3; the table's D call, TRBD2, was not checked against the DNA. TRBV21-1 is a listed pseudogene. The CDR3 covers 20 residues.

The rearrangement links TRBV2 to TRBJ2-1; D is ambiguous. The germline gives CDR1 SNHLY, CDR2 FYNNEI. There are 14 residues in the CDR3. V was pared by 4 bases and J by 5 bases, with 12 bases between. The CDR3 here is CASSAEATNNEQFF. CDR3 DNA sequence: TGTGCCAGCAGTGCCGAGGCTACTAACAATGAGCAGTTCTTC.

This clonotype was seen at least ten times. The chain recombines TRBV6-5 with TRBJ2-1; no clear D gene. Trimming left V 0 bases short and J 10 bases short, with 7 bases between. This CDR3 region has 12 residues. CDR1 and CDR2 from the germline V gene are MNHEY and SVGAGI. CDR3 nucleotide sequence: TGTGCCAGCAGTTACTCGGGTCTGGAGCAGTTCTTC. It codes for CASSYSGLEQFF.

V and J are TRBV6-2 or TRBV6-3 and TRBJ2-1; unclear D gene. Germline values: CDR1 MNHEY, CDR2 SVGEGT. CDR3 length: 13 residues. The V gene lost 4 bases and the J gene lost 12 bases, with 16 bases spanning the gap. The CDR3 here is CASSSNSQFGQFF. The CDR3 region has the DNA TGTGCCAGCAGTTCCAATTCGCAGTTTGGGCAGTTCTTC.

This clonotype appeared many times. The chain carries TRBV5-1 and TRBJ2-2; D unresolved. Germline values: CDR1 SGHRS, CDR2 YFSETQ. This CDR3 is 14 amino acids long. Trimming shortened V by 4 bases and J by 1 base, and 8 bases separated the two germline ends. CDR3 nucleotides: TGCGCCAGCAGCGATCGGTGGAACACCGGGGAGCTGTTTTTT. It encodes CASSDRWNTGELFF.

This clonotype has at least ten counts. The chain combines TRBV10-3 with TRBJ2-7, with D possibly being TRBD2 (5 bases). There are 15 residues in the CDR3. From germline, CDR1 is ENHRY and CDR2 SYGVKD. The V end was cut by 10 bases, the J end by 7 bases, with 26 bases between. CDR3 sequence reads: CATESDGFQGREQYF. For the CDR3, the DNA is TGTGCCACGGAATCCGACGGTTTCCAAGGGAGAGAGCAGTACTTC.

This clonotype was seen more than once but under ten times. The chain is built from TRBV5-5 and TRBJ2-7; 9 bases agree with TRBD1. CDR1 and CDR2 from the germline V gene are SGHKS and YYEKEE (reference sequence). The CDR3 length is 14 residues. J gave up 2 bases and V 4 bases, and 4 bases lay outside the gene matches. CDR3 nucleotide sequence: TGTGCCAGCAGCATGGGACAGGGCCCCTACGAGCAGTACGTC. This encodes CASSMGQGPYEQYV.

This clonotype showed up many times. Here the CDR3 reads CASSRTGDPYNEQFF. DNA of the CDR3: TGTGCCAGCAGTCGCACAGGGGACCCCTACAATGAGCAGTTCTTC. The chain has TRBV12-3 or TRBV12-4 and TRBJ2-1; TRBD1 matches 7 bases. V lost 5 bases and J lost 2; bases outside the gene matches: 6. This CDR3 has 15 residues.

This clonotype was observed a few times. The CDR3 is CATSRAVRRGDNEQFF. CDR3 coding DNA: TGTGCCACCAGCAGAGCCGTCCGGCGGGGAGACAATGAGCAGTTCTTC. The chain uses TRBV15 and TRBJ2-1; possibly TRBD2 for D (6 bases). The V gene's germline CDR1 is LNHNV and CDR2 YYDKDF (reference sequence). The CDR3 is 16 residues long. The V end was cut by 1 base, the J end by 5 bases, with 15 bases between. Based on the CDR3 plus reference TRBV15 and TRBJ2-1, the full variable domain is DAMVIQNPRYQVTQFGKPVTLSCSQTLNHNVMYWYQQKSSQAPKLLFHYYDKDFNNEADTPDNFQSRRPNTSFCFLDIRSPGLGDTAMYLCATSRAVRRGDNEQFFGPGTRLTVL.

This chain uses TRBV7-2 with TRBJ2-2; no clear D. The CDR3 runs to 16 residues. Looked up from germline, CDR1 is SGHTA and CDR2 is FQGNSA. The germline V and J ends were trimmed by 5 bases and 3 bases, with 16 bases remaining between them. CDR3 amino acids: CASSLLAAGDTGELFF. CDR3 nucleotide sequence: TGTGCCAGCAGCCTCTTGGCAGCAGGAGACACCGGGGAGCTGTTTTTT.

This chain joins TRBV23-1 and TRBJ2-7; maybe TRBD1 (6 bases). TRBV23-1 carries the ORF label, with uncertain function. The V end lost 4 bases, the J end lost 2 bases, and 21 bases lay between the germline ends. This CDR3 comprises 17 residues. CDR3 amino acids: CASSLGTRDTDTYEQYV. In DNA, the CDR3 is TGCGCCAGCAGTCTCGGCACCCGGGACACGGATACCTACGAGCAGTACGTC.

The chain is built from TRBV7-9 and TRBJ2-3; 11 bases map to TRBD2. V lost 0 bases, J lost 6 bases, and 8 bases stayed unmatched. This CDR3 has 17 amino acids. Germline CDR1 SEHNR, CDR2 FQNEAQ (reference sequence). CDR3 amino acids: CASSLAGTSGPRDTQYF. As DNA, the CDR3 is TGTGCCAGCAGCTTAGCAGGGACTAGCGGCCCCAGGGATACGCAGTATTTT.

This clonotype came up a few times. The chain has TRBV7-2 and TRBJ2-1; 10 positions agree with TRBD2. Looked up from germline, CDR1 is SGHTA and CDR2 is FQGNSA. V gave up 6 bases and J gave up 7 bases; unmatched junction bases: 9. The CDR3 loop spans 15 amino acids. For the CDR3, the DNA is TGTGCCAGCAGTAAGGGACTAGCGAGCGTGAATGAGCAGTTCTTC. Residues: CASSKGLASVNEQFF. Based on the CDR3 plus reference TRBV7-2 and TRBJ2-1, the full variable domain is GAGVSQSPSNKVTEKGKDVELRCDPISGHTALYWYRQSLGQGLEFLIYFQGNSAPDKSGLPSDRFSAERTGGSVSTLTIQRTQQEDSAVYLCASSKGLASVNEQFFGPGTRLTVL.

This clonotype came up a few times. The chain joins TRBV2 to TRBJ2-7; tentatively, D is TRBD2 (6 bases). The CDR3 sequence is 13 residues long. Germline CDR1 reads SNHLY; CDR2 reads FYNNEI. Trimming shortened V by 6 bases and J by 6 bases, and 15 bases separated the two germline ends. The CDR3: CASSVGSRPEQYF. CDR3 DNA sequence: TGTGCCAGCAGCGTCGGGAGTCGCCCCGAGCAGTACTTC.

V and J are TRBV7-9 and TRBJ2-2; 9 bases are shared with TRBD1. With V trimmed by 2 bases and J by 5 bases, 3 bases remained unmatched. Germline CDR1 reads SEHNR; CDR2 reads FQNEAQ (reference sequence). The CDR3 is 15 amino acids. The CDR3: CASSLRDRVTGELFF. The CDR3 coding sequence is TGTGCCAGCAGCTTAAGGGACAGGGTGACCGGGGAGCTGTTTTTT.

At least ten counts were recorded for this clonotype. The chain combines TRBV20-1 with TRBJ1-2; 9 bases line up with TRBD1. V was clipped by 6 bases and J by 8 bases; unmatched bases: 4. Germline values: CDR1 DFQATT, CDR2 SNEGSKA (reference sequence). CDR3 length equals 11 residues. The CDR3 loop is CSAPTGGGYTF. The CDR3 nucleotides are TGCAGTGCGCCGACAGGGGGAGGCTACACCTTC.

This clonotype appeared a few times. V usage is TRBV18 and J usage is TRBJ2-1, with D maybe TRBD2 (5 bases). V lost 6 bases to trimming and J lost 8 bases, with 14 bases between them. This CDR3 is 13 amino acids long. Germline V gene data show CDR1 as KGHSH and CDR2 as LQKENI. CDR3 sequence reads: CASSPTSFHEQFF. The CDR3, as DNA: TGTGCCAGCTCGCCAACTAGTTTCCATGAGCAGTTCTTC.

Of note for this clonotype: Sequence at one end of the junction differs from germline and may be a read error. V is TRBV27 and J is TRBJ2-3; 10 positions agree with TRBD2. CDR1 MNHEY and CDR2 SMNVEV come from the germline V gene (reference sequence). CDR3 size: 17 residues. The CDR3 spells CASSYLTSGASKDTQYF. CDR3 nucleotides: TGTGCCAGCAGTTACCTCACTAGCGGGGCTAGCAAAGATACGCAGTATTTT.

The rearrangement links TRBV7-8 to TRBJ2-1; 14 nucleotides align to TRBD2. Per the germline V gene, CDR1 is SGHVS and CDR2 is FQNEAQ. The V and J ends lost 5 bases and 14 bases, in that order; junction bases with no gene match: 11. The CDR3 is made up of 15 amino acids. As DNA, the CDR3 is TGTGCCAGCAGCCTGGGGACTAGCGGGAGTGGGGAGGAGTTCTTC. Protein product: CASSLGTSGSGEEFF. The variable domain in full, with the rest retrieved from reference TRBV7-8 and TRBJ2-1, is GAGVSQSPRYKVAKRGQDVALRCDPISGHVSLFWYQQALGQGPEFLTYFQNEAQLDKSGLPSDRFFAERPEGSVSTLKIQRTQQEDSAVYLCASSLGTSGSGEEFFGPGTRLTVL.

CDR3: CASSPAGVGWWAQYF. Written as DNA, the CDR3 is TGTGCCAGCAGCCCTGCCGGGGTCGGATGGTGGGCCCAGTACTTC. The chain joins TRBV12-3 or TRBV12-4 to TRBJ2-5, with D possibly being TRBD2 (5 bases). There are 15 residues in the CDR3. Trimming left V 6 bases short and J 9 bases short, with 23 bases between.